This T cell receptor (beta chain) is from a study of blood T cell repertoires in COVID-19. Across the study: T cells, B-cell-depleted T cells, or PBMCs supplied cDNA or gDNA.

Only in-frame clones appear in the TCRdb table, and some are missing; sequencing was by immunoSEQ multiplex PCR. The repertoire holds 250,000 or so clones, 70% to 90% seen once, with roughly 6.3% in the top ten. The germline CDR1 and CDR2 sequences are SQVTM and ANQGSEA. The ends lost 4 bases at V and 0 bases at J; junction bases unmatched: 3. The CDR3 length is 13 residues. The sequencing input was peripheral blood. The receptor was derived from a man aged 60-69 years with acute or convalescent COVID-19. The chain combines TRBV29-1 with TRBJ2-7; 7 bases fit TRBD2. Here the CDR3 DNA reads TGCAGCGTTGCGGGGGGAAGCTCCTACGAGCAGTACTTC. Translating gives CSVAGGSSYEQYF.